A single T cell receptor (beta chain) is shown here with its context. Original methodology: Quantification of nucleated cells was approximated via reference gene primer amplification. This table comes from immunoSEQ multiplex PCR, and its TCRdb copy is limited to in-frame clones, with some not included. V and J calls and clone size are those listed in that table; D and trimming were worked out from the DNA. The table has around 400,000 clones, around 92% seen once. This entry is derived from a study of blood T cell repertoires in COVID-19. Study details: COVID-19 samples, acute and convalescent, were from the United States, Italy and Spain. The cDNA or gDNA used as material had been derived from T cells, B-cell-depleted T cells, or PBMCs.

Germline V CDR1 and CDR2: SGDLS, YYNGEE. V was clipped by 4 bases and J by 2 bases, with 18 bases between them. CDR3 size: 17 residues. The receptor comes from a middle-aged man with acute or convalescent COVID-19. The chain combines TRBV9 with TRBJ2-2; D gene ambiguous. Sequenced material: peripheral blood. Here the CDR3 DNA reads TGTGCCAGCAGCTCCAACCCCAGTGTTCCTAACACCGGGGAGCTGTTTTTT. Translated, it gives CASSSNPSVPNTGELFF.